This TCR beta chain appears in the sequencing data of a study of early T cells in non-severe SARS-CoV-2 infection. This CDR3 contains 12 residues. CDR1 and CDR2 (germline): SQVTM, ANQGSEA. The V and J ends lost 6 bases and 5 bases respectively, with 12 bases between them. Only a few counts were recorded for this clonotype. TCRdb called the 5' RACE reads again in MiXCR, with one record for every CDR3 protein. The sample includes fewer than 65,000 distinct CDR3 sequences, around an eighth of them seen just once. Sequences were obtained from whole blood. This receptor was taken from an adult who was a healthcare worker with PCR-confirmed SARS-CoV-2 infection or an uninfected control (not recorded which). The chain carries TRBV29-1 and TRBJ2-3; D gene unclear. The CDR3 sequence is CSVTTGVDTQYF. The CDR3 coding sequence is TGCAGCGTCACCACGGGCGTAGATACGCAGTATTTT.